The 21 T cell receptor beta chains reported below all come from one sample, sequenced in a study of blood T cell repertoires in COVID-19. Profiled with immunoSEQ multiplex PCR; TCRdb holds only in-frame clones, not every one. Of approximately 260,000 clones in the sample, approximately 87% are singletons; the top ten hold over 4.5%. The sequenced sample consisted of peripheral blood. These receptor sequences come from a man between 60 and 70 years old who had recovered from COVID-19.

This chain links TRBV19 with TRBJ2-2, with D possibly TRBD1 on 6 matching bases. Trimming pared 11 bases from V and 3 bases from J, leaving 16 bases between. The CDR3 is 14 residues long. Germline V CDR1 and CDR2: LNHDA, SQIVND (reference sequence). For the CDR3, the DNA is TGTGCCGGCAAAGGGGCAGGGGACACCGGGGAGCTGTTTTTT. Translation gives CAGKGAGDTGELFF. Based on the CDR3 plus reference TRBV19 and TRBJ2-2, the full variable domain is DGGITQSPKYLFRKEGQNVTLSCEQNLNHDAMYWYRQDPGQGLRLIYYSQIVNDFQKGDIAEGYSVSREKKESFPLTVTSAQKNPTAFYLCAGKGAGDTGELFFGEGSRLTVL.

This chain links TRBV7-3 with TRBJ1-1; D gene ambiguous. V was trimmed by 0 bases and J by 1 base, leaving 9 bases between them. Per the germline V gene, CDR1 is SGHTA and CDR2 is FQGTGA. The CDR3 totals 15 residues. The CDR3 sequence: CASSLTLVPNTEAFF. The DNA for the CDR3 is TGTGCCAGCAGCTTAACCCTTGTCCCGAACACTGAAGCTTTCTTT.

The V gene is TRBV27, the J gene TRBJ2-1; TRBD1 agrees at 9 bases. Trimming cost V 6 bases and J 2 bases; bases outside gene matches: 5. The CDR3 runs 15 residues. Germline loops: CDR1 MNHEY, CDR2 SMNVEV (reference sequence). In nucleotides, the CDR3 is TGTGCCAGCAGGATGGGACAGGGACCCTACAATGAGCAGTTCTTC. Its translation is CASRMGQGPYNEQFF.

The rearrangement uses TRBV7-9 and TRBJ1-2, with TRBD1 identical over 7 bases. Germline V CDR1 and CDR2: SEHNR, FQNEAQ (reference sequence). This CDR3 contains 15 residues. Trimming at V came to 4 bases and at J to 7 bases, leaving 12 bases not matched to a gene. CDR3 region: CASSSPGRQGSGYTF. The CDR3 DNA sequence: TGTGCCAGCAGCTCCCCCGGCCGACAGGGCTCTGGCTACACCTTC.

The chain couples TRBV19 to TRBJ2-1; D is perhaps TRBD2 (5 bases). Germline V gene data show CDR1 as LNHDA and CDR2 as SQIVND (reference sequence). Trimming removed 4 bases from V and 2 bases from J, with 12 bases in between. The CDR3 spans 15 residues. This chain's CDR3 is CASSTTSGAYNEQFF. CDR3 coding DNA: TGTGCCAGTAGTACCACCAGCGGAGCCTACAATGAGCAGTTCTTC.

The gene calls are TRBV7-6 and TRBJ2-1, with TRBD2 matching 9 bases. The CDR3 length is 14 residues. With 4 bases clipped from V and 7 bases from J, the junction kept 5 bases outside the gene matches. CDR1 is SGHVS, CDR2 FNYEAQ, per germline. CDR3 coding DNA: TGTGCCAGCAGCTACGGAGCGGGAGGTAATGAGCAGTTCTTC. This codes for CASSYGAGGNEQFF.

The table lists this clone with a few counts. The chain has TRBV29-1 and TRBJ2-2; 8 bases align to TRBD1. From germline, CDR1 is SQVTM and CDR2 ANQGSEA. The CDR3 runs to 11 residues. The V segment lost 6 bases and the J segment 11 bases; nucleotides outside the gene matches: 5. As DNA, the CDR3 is TGCAGCGTGGGTCAGGGGGCAGAGCTGTTTTTT. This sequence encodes CSVGQGAELFF.

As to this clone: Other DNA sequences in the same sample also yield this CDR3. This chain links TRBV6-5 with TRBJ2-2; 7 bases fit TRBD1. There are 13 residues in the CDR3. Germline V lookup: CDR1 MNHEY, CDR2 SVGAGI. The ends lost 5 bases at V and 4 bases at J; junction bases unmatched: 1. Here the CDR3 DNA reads TGTGCCAGCAGTAACAGGGGCACCGGGGAGCTGTTTTTT. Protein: CASSNRGTGELFF.

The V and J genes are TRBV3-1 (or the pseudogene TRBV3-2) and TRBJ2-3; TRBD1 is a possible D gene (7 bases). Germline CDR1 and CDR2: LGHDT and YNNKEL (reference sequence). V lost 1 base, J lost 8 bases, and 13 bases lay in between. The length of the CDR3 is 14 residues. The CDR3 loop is CASSQGTGGGTQYF. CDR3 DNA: TGTGCCAGCAGCCAAGGGACAGGAGGGGGTACGCAGTATTTT.

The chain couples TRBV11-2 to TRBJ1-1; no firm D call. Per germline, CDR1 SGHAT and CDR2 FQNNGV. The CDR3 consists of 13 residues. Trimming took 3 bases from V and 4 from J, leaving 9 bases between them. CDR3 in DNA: TGTGCCAGCAGCTTGAGGGTTTCCACTGAAGCTTTCTTT. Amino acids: CASSLRVSTEAFF.

DNA of the CDR3: TGTGCCGCTGGGCCAGCTAACTATGGCTACACCTTC. Amino acid sequence: CAAGPANYGYTF. The chain carries TRBV6-5 and TRBJ1-2; no reliable D call. CDR3 length: 12 residues. Germline V lookup: CDR1 MNHEY, CDR2 SVGAGI. Trimming removed 11 bases at V and 0 bases at J, with 10 bases between.

The CDR3 bases are TGTGCCAGCAGTTTAGACAGAAAATACGAGCAGTACTTC. The encoded protein is CASSLDRKYEQYF. The rearrangement links TRBV6-5 to TRBJ2-7; perhaps TRBD1 as D (5 bases). Germline CDR1 MNHEY, CDR2 SVGAGI. The CDR3 sequence is 13 residues long. Trimming stripped 4 bases from V and 4 bases from J, with 11 bases between.

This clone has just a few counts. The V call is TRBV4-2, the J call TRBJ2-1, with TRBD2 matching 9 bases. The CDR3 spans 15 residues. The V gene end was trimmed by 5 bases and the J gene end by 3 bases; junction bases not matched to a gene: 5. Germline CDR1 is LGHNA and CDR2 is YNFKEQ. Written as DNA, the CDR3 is TGTGCCAGCAGCACACAAGCGGGGGGCTACAATGAGCAGTTCTTC. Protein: CASSTQAGGYNEQFF.

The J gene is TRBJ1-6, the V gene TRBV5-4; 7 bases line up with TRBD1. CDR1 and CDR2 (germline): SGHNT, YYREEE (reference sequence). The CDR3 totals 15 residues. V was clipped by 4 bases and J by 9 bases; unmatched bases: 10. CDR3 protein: CASSTMTGMVSPLHF. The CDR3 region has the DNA TGTGCCAGCAGCACAATGACAGGGATGGTTTCACCCCTCCACTTT.

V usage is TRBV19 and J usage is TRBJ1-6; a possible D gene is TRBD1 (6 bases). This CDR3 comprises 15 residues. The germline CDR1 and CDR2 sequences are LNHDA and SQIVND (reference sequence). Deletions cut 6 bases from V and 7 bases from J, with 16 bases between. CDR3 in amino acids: CASSPGTRQNSPLHF. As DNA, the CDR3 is TGTGCCAGTAGCCCCGGGACACGGCAAAATTCACCCCTCCACTTT.

The DNA of the CDR3 is TGTGCCAGCAGCAATACAGGGCTTTTTGAAAAACTGTTTTTT. This codes for CASSNTGLFEKLFF. The rearrangement links TRBV28 to TRBJ1-4; possibly TRBD1 for D (6 bases). This CDR3 comprises 14 residues. Per the germline V gene, CDR1 is MDHEN and CDR2 is SYDVKM. V lost 6 bases to trimming and J lost 7 bases, with 15 bases between them. The whole variable domain, filled in from reference TRBV28 and TRBJ1-4, reads DVKVTQSSRYLVKRTGEKVFLECVQDMDHENMFWYRQDPGLGLRLIYFSYDVKMKEKGDIPEGYSVSREKKERFSLILESASTNQTSMYLCASSNTGLFEKLFFGSGTQLSVL.

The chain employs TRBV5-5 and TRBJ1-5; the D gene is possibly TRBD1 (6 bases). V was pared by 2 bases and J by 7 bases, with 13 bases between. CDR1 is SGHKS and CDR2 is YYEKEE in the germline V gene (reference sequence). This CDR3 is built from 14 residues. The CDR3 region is CASSFAGGGQPQHF. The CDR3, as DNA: TGTGCCAGCAGCTTCGCGGGGGGCGGCCAGCCCCAGCATTTT.

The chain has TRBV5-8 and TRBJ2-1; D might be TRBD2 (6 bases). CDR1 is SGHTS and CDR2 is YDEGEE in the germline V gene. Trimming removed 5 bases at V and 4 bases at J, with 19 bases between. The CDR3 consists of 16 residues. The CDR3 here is CASSFILSGRYNEQFF. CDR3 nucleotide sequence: TGTGCCAGCAGTTTCATCCTTAGCGGTCGATACAATGAGCAGTTCTTC. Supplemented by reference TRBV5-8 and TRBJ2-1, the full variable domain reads EAGVTQSPTHLIKTRGQQATLRCSPISGHTSVYWYQQALGLGLQFLLWYDEGEERNRGNFPPRFSGRQFPNYSSELNVNALELEDSALYLCASSFILSGRYNEQFFGPGTRLTVL.

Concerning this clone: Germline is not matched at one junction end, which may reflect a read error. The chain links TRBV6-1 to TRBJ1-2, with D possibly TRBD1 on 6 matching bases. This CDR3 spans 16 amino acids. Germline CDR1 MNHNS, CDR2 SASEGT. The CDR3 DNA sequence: TGTGCCAGCAGAGAAGGGTGGGGGGGCTTTGACTATGGCTACACCTTC. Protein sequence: CASREGWGGFDYGYTF.

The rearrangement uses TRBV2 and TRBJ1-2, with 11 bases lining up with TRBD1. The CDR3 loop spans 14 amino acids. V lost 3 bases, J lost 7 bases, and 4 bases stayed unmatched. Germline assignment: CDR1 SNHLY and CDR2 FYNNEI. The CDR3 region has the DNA TGTGCCAGCAGTGACCCGGACAGGGGGCTTGGCTACACCTTC. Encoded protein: CASSDPDRGLGYTF.

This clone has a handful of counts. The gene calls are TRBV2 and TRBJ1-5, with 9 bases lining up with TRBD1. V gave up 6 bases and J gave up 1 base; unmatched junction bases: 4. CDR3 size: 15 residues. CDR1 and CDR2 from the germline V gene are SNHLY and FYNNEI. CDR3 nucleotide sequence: TGTGCCAGCAGCGTAGACAGGGGGAGCAATCAGCCCCAGCATTTT. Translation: CASSVDRGSNQPQHF.